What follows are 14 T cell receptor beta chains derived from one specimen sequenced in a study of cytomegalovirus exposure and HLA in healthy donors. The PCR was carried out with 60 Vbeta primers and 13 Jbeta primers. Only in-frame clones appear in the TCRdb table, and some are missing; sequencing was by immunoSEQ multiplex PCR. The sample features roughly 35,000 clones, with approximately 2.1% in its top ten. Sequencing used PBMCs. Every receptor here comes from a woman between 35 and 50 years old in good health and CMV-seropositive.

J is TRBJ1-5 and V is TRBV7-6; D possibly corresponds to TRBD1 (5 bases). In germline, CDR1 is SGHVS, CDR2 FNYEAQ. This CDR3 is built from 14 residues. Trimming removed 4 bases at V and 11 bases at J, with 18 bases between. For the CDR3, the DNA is TGTGCCAGCAGCTCTCGGCAGGGCGTTGGGTCCCAGCATTTT. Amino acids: CASSSRQGVGSQHF.

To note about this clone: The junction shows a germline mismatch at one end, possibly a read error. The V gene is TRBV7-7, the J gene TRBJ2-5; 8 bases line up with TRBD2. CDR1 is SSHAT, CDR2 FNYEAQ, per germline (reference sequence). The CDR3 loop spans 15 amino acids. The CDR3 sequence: CASSLDQSGRETQYF. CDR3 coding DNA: TGTGCTAGCAGCTTGGACCAGAGCGGGAGAGAGACCCAGTACTTC.

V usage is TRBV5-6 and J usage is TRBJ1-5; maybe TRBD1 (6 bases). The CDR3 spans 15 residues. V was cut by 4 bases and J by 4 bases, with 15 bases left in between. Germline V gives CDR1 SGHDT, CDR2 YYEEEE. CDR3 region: CASSPFRQGNQPQHF. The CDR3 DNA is TGTGCCAGCAGCCCCTTTCGGCAGGGGAATCAGCCCCAGCATTTT.

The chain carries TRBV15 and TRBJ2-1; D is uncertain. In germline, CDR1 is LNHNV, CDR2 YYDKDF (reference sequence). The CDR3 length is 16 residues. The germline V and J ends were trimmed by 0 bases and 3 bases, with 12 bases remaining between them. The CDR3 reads CATSRESGLFYNEQFF. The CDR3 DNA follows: TGTGCCACCAGCAGAGAGTCAGGCCTTTTCTACAATGAGCAGTTCTTC.

CDR3 nucleotides: TGTGCCAGCAGCTTAGCCGCCCGGGACACCTACTCTGGGGCCAACGTCCTGACTTTC. Its translation is CASSLAARDTYSGANVLTF. The V and J genes are TRBV11-2 and TRBJ2-6; possibly TRBD1 for D (6 bases). Germline V gene data show CDR1 as SGHAT and CDR2 as FQNNGV. Trimming shortened V by 1 base and J by 0 bases, and 16 bases separated the two germline ends. CDR3 length: 19 residues.

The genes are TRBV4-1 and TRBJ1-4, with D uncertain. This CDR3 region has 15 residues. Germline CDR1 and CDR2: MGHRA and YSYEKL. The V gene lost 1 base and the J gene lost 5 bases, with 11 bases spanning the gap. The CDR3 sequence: CASSQVQGRNEKLFF. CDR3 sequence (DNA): TGCGCCAGCAGCCAAGTGCAAGGGAGGAATGAAAAACTGTTTTTT.

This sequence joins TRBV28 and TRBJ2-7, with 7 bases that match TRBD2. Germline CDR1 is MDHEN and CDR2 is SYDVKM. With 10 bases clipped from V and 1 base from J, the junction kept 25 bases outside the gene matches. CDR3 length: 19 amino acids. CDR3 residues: CATPSNIMRERIISYEQYF. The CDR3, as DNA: TGTGCCACCCCCTCCAATATCATGCGGGAGCGAATAATTTCCTACGAGCAGTACTTC.

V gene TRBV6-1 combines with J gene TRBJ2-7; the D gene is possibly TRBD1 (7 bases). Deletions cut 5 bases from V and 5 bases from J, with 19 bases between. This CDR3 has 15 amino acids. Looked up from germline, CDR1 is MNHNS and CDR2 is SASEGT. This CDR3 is CASSLSDREDHEQYF. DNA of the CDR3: TGTGCCAGCAGTCTAAGTGACAGGGAGGACCACGAGCAGTACTTC.

The CDR3, as DNA: TGTGCCAGTAGTGGACGCGGGCGCCAAGAGACCCAGTACTTC. Translation gives CASSGRGRQETQYF. The chain employs TRBV19 and TRBJ2-5; perhaps TRBD2 as D (5 bases). CDR1 LNHDA and CDR2 SQIVND come from the germline V gene (reference sequence). This CDR3 is built from 14 residues. V was cut by 5 bases and J by 1 base, with 11 bases left in between.

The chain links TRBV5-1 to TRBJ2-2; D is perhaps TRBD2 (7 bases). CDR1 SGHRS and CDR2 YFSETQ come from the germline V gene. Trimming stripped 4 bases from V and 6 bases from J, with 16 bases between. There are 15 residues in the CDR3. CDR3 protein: CASSEGGISPGELFF. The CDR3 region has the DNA TGCGCCAGCAGCGAGGGGGGGATCTCCCCCGGGGAGCTGTTTTTT.

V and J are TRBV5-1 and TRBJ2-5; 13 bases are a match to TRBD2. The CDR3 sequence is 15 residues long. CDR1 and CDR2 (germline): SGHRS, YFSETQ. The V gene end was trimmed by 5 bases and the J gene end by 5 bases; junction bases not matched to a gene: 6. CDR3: CASRTSGRLSETQYF. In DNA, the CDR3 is TGCGCCAGCAGGACTAGCGGGAGGCTTTCGGAGACCCAGTACTTC.

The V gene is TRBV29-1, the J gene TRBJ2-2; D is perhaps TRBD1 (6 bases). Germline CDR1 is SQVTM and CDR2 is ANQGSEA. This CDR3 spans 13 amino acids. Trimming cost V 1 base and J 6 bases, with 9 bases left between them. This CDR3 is CSVEAGVAGELFF. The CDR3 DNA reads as TGCAGCGTTGAAGCAGGGGTTGCCGGGGAGCTGTTTTTT.

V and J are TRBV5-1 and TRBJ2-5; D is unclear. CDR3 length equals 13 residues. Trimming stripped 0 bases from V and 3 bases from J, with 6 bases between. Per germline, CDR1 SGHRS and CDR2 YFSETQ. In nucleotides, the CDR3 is TGCGCCAGCAGCTTGGTAGTTAAAGAGACCCAGTACTTC. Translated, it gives CASSLVVKETQYF.

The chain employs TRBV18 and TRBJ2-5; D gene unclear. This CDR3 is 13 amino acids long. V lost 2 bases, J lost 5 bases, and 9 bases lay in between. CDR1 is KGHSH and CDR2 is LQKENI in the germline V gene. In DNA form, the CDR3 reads TGTGCCAGCTCACCAGGGCTTCGGGAGACCCAGTACTTC. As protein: CASSPGLRETQYF.